This TCR beta chain was recovered during a study of T cell changes during pregnancy in multiple sclerosis. Here immunoSEQ multiplex PCR was the method, and the copy in TCRdb shows in-frame clones only, minus some. The sample consists of 90,000 to 95,000 clones, 85% to 95% of them appearing once. In this sample, this clone turned up once. The sequencing used peripheral blood, collected before pregnancy. The TCR was taken from a female donor with multiple sclerosis, enrolled in a pregnancy study.

CDR3 bases: TGTGCCAGCAATACAGGGGCCGGGGAGCTGTTTTTT. It yields the protein CASNTGAGELFF. The chain combines TRBV2 with TRBJ2-2, with 7 bases identical to TRBD1. CDR1 and CDR2 (germline): SNHLY, FYNNEI. This CDR3 has 12 residues. Trimming at V came to 7 bases and at J to 6 bases, leaving 2 bases not matched to a gene.